This T cell receptor beta chain was found in a study of blood T cell repertoires in COVID-19. Background on the study: Samples taken during acute and convalescent COVID-19 were collected in the United States, Italy and Spain.

As originally analysed: Cell counts per sample came from amplifying reference gene primers. Clones were sequenced by immunoSEQ multiplex PCR, and TCRdb holds only the in-frame ones, with some missing. V, J and clone size were drawn from that table, and D and trimming were deduced from the DNA. Of roughly 190,000 clones listed, 86% were seen once; the top ten hold approximately 11%. Enrolled during active infection, Seattle patients were then followed longitudinally. Trimming left V 1 base short and J 6 bases short, with 7 bases between. The germline V gene has CDR1 MGHRA and CDR2 YSYEKL. The CDR3 extends over 14 amino acids.

The chain is built from TRBV4-1 and TRBJ1-6; D unresolved. The sequenced sample consisted of peripheral blood. The TCR was taken from a woman aged 55-69 years with COVID-19, enrolled during active disease. This CDR3 reads CASSQAQSNSPLHF. CDR3 DNA: TGCGCCAGCAGCCAAGCACAGTCTAATTCACCCCTCCACTTT.